The text below deals with one T cell receptor (beta chain). The target antigen is unknown. The sample originates from a study of T cells after yellow fever vaccination. Study conclusions and caveats: Reappearance after the booster was seen for most primary-vaccination clones, at 96% CD4 and 80% to 90% CD8. Bulk-population clonotypes that are abundant could appear as contaminants in FACS-sorted repertoires.

With 4 bases clipped from V and 7 bases from J, the junction kept 14 bases outside the gene matches. CDR1 is SGHNT and CDR2 is YYREEE in the germline V gene (reference sequence). The CDR3 totals 17 residues. For TCR, cDNA came from 5'RACE template switching, which added a universal primer site and UMIs. TCRdb independently ran MiXCR on the 5' RACE reads; one entry per CDR3 protein. This table has 500,000 to 650,000 distinct CDR3 sequences, approximately 13% appearing once. The chain employs TRBV5-4 and TRBJ1-4; TRBD1 matches at 9 bases. This clonotype was sampled from a man aged 30-40 years who received the YFV17D yellow fever vaccine. Sequencing was performed on PBMCs, taken on the day of the yellow fever booster vaccination. The CDR3 reads CASSMTLPRQGGEKLFF. The CDR3 DNA follows: TGTGCCAGCAGCATGACTCTTCCTCGACAGGGGGGTGAAAAACTGTTTTTT.